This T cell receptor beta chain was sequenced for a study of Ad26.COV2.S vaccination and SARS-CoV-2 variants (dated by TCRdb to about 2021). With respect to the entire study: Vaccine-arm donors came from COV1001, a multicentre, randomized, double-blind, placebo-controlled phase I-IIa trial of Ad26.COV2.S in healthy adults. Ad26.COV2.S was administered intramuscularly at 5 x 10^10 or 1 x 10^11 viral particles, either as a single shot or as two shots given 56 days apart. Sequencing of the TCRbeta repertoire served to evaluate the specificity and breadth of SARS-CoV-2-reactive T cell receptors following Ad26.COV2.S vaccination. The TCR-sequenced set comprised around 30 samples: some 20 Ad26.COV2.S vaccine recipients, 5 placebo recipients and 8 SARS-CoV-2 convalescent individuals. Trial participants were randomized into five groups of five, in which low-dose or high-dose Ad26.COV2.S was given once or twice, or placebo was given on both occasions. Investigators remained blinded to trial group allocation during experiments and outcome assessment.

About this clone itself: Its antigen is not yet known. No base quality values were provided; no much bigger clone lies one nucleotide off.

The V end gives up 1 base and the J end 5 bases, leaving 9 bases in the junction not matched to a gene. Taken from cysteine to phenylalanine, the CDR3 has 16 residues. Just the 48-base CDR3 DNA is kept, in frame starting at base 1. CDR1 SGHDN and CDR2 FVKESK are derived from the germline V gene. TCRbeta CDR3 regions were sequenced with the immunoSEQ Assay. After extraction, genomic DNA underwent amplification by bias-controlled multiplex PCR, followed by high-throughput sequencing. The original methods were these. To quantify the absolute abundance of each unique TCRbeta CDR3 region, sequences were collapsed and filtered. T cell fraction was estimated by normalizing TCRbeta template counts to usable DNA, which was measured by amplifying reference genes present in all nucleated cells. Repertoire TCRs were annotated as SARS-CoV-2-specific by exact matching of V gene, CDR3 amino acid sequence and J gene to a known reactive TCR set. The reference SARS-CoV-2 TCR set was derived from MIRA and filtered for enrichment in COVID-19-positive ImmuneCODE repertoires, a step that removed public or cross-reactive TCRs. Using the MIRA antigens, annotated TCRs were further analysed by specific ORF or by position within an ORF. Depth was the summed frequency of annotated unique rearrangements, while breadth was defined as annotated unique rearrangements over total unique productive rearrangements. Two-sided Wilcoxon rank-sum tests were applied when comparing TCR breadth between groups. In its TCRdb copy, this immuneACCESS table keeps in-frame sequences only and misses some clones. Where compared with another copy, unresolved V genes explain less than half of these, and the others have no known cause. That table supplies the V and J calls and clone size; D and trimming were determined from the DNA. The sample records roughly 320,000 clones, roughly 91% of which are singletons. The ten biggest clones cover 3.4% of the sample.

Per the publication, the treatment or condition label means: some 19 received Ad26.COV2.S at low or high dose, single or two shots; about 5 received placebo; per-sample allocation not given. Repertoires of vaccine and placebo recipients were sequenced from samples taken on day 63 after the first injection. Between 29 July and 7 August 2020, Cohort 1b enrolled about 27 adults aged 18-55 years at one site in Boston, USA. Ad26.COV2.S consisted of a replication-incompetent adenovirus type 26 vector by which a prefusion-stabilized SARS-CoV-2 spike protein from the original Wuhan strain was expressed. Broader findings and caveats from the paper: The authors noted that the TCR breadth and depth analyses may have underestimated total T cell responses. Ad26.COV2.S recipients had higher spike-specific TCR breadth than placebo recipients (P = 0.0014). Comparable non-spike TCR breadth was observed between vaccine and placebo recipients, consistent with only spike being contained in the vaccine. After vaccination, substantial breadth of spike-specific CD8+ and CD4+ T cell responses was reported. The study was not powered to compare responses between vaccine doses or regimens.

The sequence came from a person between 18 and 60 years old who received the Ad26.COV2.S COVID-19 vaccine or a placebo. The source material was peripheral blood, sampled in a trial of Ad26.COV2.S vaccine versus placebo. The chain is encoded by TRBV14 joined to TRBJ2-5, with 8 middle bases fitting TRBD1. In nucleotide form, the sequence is TGTGCCAGCAGCCAAGGTGCAGGGGGCTTGTCGGAGACCCAGTACTTC. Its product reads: CASSQGAGGLSETQYF.